Reported below is one T cell receptor beta chain. The antigen remains unidentified. How the authors handled the data: Owing to the provision of junction-only sequences devoid of quality scores by immunoSEQ, filtering differed. Measured with immunoSEQ multiplex PCR; TCRdb has only the in-frame clones, and not every one. V and J calls and clone size come straight from that table; D and trimming were deduced from the DNA. The data hold some 700,000 clones, with 90% observed a single time. The donor population consisted of healthy HIV-negative adults with no recent acute infections or vaccinations. CD45RO+ cells joined CCR7-negative CD45RA+ TemRA cells to form CD8 memory. These data come from a study of shared clonotypes between healthy human individuals. Study-wide findings and caveats: The study found 4.5% to 6% of naive CD4 clonotypes shared across a few donors.

This CDR3 has 18 residues. Sequenced input: memory CD8+ T cells from PBMCs. Subset of the sample: CD45RO+ cells pooled with CCR7-negative TemRA cells. The clonotype originates from a man aged 18 to 30 in good health. Some clones in this sample may be carry-over from other donors' samples. The rearrangement joins TRBV1 to TRBJ2-4; TRBD2, the table's D call, was not compared with the DNA. TRBV1 is an annotated pseudogene. The CDR3 DNA is TGCACCAGCAGTCCAAGATCAGAGAGCGGGAGTACCAAAAACATTCAGTACTTC. The encoded protein is CTSSPRSESGSTKNIQYF.